The source of this TCR beta chain is a study of T cells expressing NK-cell markers. Looking at the study overall: All TCR beta repertoires analysed originated from sorted CD3+CD56+NKG2C+, CD3+CD56+NKG2C- and CD3+CD56-NKG2C+ T cells.

The CDR3 has 15 amino acids. Germline V gives CDR1 SGHNT, CDR2 YYREEE (reference sequence). A note on this clonotype: Its target is not known.

In generating TCR beta cDNA, 5'RACE template switching with UMIs was used. TCRdb processed the 5' RACE reads again and assigns one entry to each CDR3 protein, with no DNA. The listing records 130,000 to 150,000 distinct CDR3 sequences. The study, taken as a whole, reports: Each of 5 to 7 donors carried dominant NKG2C+ clonotypes accounting for about 1.0-7.0% of CD8+ T cells.

The genes are TRBV5-4 and TRBJ2-1. The receptor was isolated from a man younger than 35 in good health. Sequencing input: blood T cells: a sorted CD56 or NKG2C T cell subset, CD4+ or CD8+ T cells, or bulk PBMC T cells (not recorded which). CDR3 sequence reads: CASSAGASSYNEQFF. The full variable domain, its missing parts supplied by reference TRBV5-4 and TRBJ2-1, is ETGVTQSPTHLIKTRGQQVTLRCSSQSGHNTVSWYQQALGQGPQFIFQYYREEENGRGNFPPRFSGLQFPNYSSELNVNALELDDSALYLCASSAGASSYNEQFFGPGTRLTVL.